The present T cell receptor beta chain was sequenced within a study of primary melanoma T cells and metastatic recurrence. Study at large: Tumors were T2–T4 primary melanomas thicker than 1 mm.

Germline V CDR1 and CDR2: MNHGY, SAAAGT. Deletions cut 2 bases from V and 5 bases from J, with 15 bases between. This CDR3 is built from 15 residues. The data were produced by immunoSEQ multiplex PCR, yet TCRdb's version contains in-frame clones alone and is incomplete. The repertoire consists of approximately 180 clones, with 55% to 75% occurring once and the leading ten covering around 26%. Overall study results and limits: Suggested, not shown: primary melanomas can contain effective antitumor T cells. A tumor T-cell fraction above 20% appeared protective. Progression-free survival prediction reportedly improved most when T-cell fraction, rather than another histopathological variable, joined tumor thickness.

In regard to this clone: Its target is unknown.

Specimen: melanoma tumor tissue. The TCR sequence derives from a human donor with melanoma. The genes are TRBV6-8 and TRBJ2-5; possible D gene TRBD2, 6 bases. CDR3 nucleotides: TGTGCCAGCAGTTACGAAGGCAGGGCGGGGGAGACCCAGTACTTC. Translated: CASSYEGRAGETQYF.